What follows are 28 T cell receptor beta chains derived from one specimen sequenced in a study of early T cells in non-severe SARS-CoV-2 infection (dated by TCRdb to 2020 to 2022). Library creation used 5' RACE. Sequencing instrument: NextSeq 500. The public reads were quality trimmed at Q25 with fastp and then assembled into clones with MiXCR by TCRdb, keeping productive beta chains. One record per CDR3 amino acid sequence lists the most common genes and DNA. The sample table records tens of thousands of distinct CDR3 sequences; less than 7% of these occur just once. The ten largest clonotypes hold 9.5% to 15% of the sample. Sequenced material: whole blood. The receptors stem from an adult who was a healthcare worker with PCR-confirmed SARS-CoV-2 infection or an uninfected control (not recorded which).

This clonotype was seen repeatedly, ten times or more. V usage is TRBV20-1 and J usage is TRBJ2-7; 8 bases match TRBD1. The germline V gene has CDR1 DFQATT and CDR2 SNEGSKA (reference sequence). Trimming removed 7 bases from V and 3 bases from J; junction bases left unmatched: 8. The CDR3 length is 13 residues. This chain's CDR3 is CSGKGTGVYEQYF. CDR3 sequence (DNA): TGCAGTGGAAAAGGGACAGGAGTCTACGAGCAGTACTTC.

This clonotype showed up many times. The V call is TRBV6-6, the J call TRBJ1-2, with TRBD1 matching 8 bases. J gave up 8 bases and V 4 bases, and 3 bases lay outside the gene matches. This CDR3 is built from 12 residues. The germline gives CDR1 MNHNY, CDR2 SVGAGI (reference sequence). The CDR3 sequence: CASSSQGAGYTF. The DNA for the CDR3 is TGTGCCAGCAGTTCCCAGGGGGCCGGCTACACCTTC.

The chain links TRBV5-1 to TRBJ2-1, with D possibly being TRBD1 (5 bases). Germline-derived CDR1 and CDR2 are SGHRS and YFSETQ. The CDR3 is made up of 15 amino acids. Trimming removed 5 bases from V and 0 bases from J, with 12 bases in between. CDR3 DNA sequence: TGCGCCAGCAGTTCTGACAGTAGCTCCTACAATGAGCAGTTCTTC. Its translation is CASSSDSSSYNEQFF.

This clonotype was counted at least ten times. V is TRBV6-5 and J is TRBJ2-6; 8 bases align to TRBD1. The CDR3 runs to 20 residues. V shed 2 bases and J 0 bases; nucleotides not matched to a gene: 12. The V gene's germline CDR1 is MNHEY and CDR2 SVGAGI. CDR3 sequence (DNA): TGTGCCAGCAGTTACAGCGTCGCCGGGACAGGATCCTCTGGGGCCAACGTCCTGACTTTC. Protein sequence: CASSYSVAGTGSSGANVLTF.

This clonotype was picked up many times. The V gene is TRBV6-4, the J gene TRBJ2-1; D may be TRBD2 (6 bases). Trimming took off 3 bases at V and 4 bases at J, with 7 bases between the two ends. The CDR3 sequence is 13 residues long. The germline CDR1 and CDR2 sequences are MRHNA and SNTAGT. The CDR3 spells CASSEGTYNEQFF. CDR3 nucleotide sequence: TGTGCCAGCAGTGAAGGGACTTACAATGAGCAGTTCTTC.

V usage is TRBV2 and J usage is TRBJ2-7; 8 bases match TRBD1. CDR1 SNHLY and CDR2 FYNNEI come from the germline V gene. With V trimmed by 3 bases and J by 2 bases, 3 bases remained unmatched. This CDR3 is 14 amino acids long. CDR3 sequence reads: CASSDRGLTYEQYF. The CDR3 coding sequence is TGTGCCAGCAGTGACAGGGGGCTCACCTACGAGCAGTACTTC.

This clonotype was picked up many times. The chain combines TRBV5-5 with TRBJ2-7; TRBD2 matches 7 bases. The germline CDR1 and CDR2 sequences are SGHKS and YYEKEE (reference sequence). V shed 2 bases and J 0 bases; nucleotides not matched to a gene: 5. There are 15 residues in the CDR3. In DNA, the CDR3 is TGTGCCAGCAGCTTCGGGACGGGAGGCTCCTACGAGCAGTACTTC. Amino acids: CASSFGTGGSYEQYF.

This chain uses TRBV28 with TRBJ1-5; 7 bases are shared with TRBD1. The germline gives CDR1 MDHEN, CDR2 SYDVKM. Trimming at V came to 3 bases and at J to 6 bases, leaving 11 bases not matched to a gene. This CDR3 has 16 amino acids. The CDR3 nucleotides are TGTGCCAGCAGTTTTGGGGGACAGAAGATAATTCAGCCCCAGCATTTT. It yields the protein CASSFGGQKIIQPQHF.

For this clonotype: Since a much larger clone is just one base distant, this may be a read error. Here the CDR3 DNA reads TGTGCCGGCAGGGGTGACAGCCTAGGGAACACTGAAGCTTTCTTT. Translation: CAGRGDSLGNTEAFF. This chain links TRBV6-5 with TRBJ1-1; D might be TRBD1 (6 bases). From germline, CDR1 is MNHEY and CDR2 SVGAGI. The CDR3 contains 15 residues.

The chain recombines TRBV5-1 with TRBJ2-2, with D uncertain. Germline loops: CDR1 SGHRS, CDR2 YFSETQ. The CDR3 totals 15 residues. V lost 0 bases to trimming and J lost 4 bases, with 10 bases between them. In nucleotides, the CDR3 is TGCGCCAGCAGCTTGGGTCTTATTGGCACCGGGGAGCTGTTTTTT. It encodes CASSLGLIGTGELFF. The full variable domain, completed using reference TRBV5-1 and TRBJ2-2, is KAGVTQTPRYLIKTRGQQVTLSCSPISGHRSVSWYQQTPGQGLQFLFEYFSETQRNKGNFPGRFSGRQFSNSRSEMNVSTLELGDSALYLCASSLGLIGTGELFFGEGSRLTVL.

This clonotype was seen at least ten times. The V call is TRBV6-5, the J call TRBJ2-7; D might be TRBD2 (6 bases). Germline loops: CDR1 MNHEY, CDR2 SVGAGI. With 5 bases removed from V and 4 bases from J, the gap between germline ends came to 12 bases. The CDR3 has 13 residues. The CDR3 bases are TGTGCCAGCAGTCAGCCCGGGGGATACGAGCAGTACTTC. Amino acid sequence: CASSQPGGYEQYF.

This clonotype has at least ten counts. The rearrangement links TRBV15 to TRBJ1-4; weak D call: TRBD1 (5 bases). V lost 0 bases, J lost 5 bases, and 10 bases lay in between. Germline CDR1 and CDR2: LNHNV and YYDKDF (reference sequence). There are 15 residues in the CDR3. CDR3 nucleotides: TGTGCCACCAGCAGAGAAACGGGGGGAAATGAAAAACTGTTTTTT. Residues: CATSRETGGNEKLFF.

This clonotype was picked up a small number of times. The V gene is TRBV6-5, the J gene TRBJ1-5; D gene ambiguous. Germline CDR1 is MNHEY and CDR2 is SVGAGI. This CDR3 is built from 13 residues. Deletions cut 6 bases from V and 4 bases from J, with 10 bases between. The CDR3 loop is CASRRAPNQPQHF. Written as DNA, the CDR3 is TGTGCCAGCAGGCGGGCACCTAATCAGCCCCAGCATTTT.

This clonotype was recorded many times. The chain couples TRBV10-3 to TRBJ1-5, with 7 bases aligning to TRBD1. Germline V gene data show CDR1 as ENHRY and CDR2 as SYGVKD. The ends lost 2 bases at V and 5 bases at J; junction bases unmatched: 6. This CDR3 contains 15 residues. CDR3: CAISERVTGDQPQHF. CDR3 coding DNA: TGTGCCATCAGTGAGCGGGTTACAGGGGATCAGCCCCAGCATTTT.

Ten or more counts support this clonotype. The chain links TRBV20-1 to TRBJ1-1; D is unresolved. V was trimmed by 1 base and J by 1 base, leaving 4 bases between them. The germline V gene encodes CDR1 DFQATT and CDR2 SNEGSKA (reference sequence). CDR3 length: 12 residues. This CDR3 reads CSARVRNTEAFF. Written as DNA, the CDR3 is TGCAGTGCTAGAGTAAGGAACACTGAAGCTTTCTTT.

This clonotype was counted between two and nine times. The chain uses TRBV10-3 and TRBJ1-6, with 7 bases identical to TRBD1. The J segment lost 6 bases and the V segment lost 6 bases, leaving 5 bases of the junction unmatched. This CDR3 has 14 residues. Germline assignment: CDR1 ENHRY and CDR2 SYGVKD. The CDR3 loop is CAIRGAGGNSPLHF. In DNA form, the CDR3 reads TGTGCCATCAGAGGGGCAGGGGGTAATTCACCCCTCCACTTT.

The rearrangement joins TRBV11-2 to TRBJ1-3; no clear D. Germline V CDR1 and CDR2: SGHAT, FQNNGV. The CDR3 is 15 amino acids. The germline V and J ends were trimmed by 5 bases and 0 bases, with 11 bases remaining between them. In DNA, the CDR3 is TGTGCCAGCAGCCTAACGGGCTTCTCTGGAAACACCATATATTTT. This translates into CASSLTGFSGNTIYF.

This clonotype was picked up many times. This chain links TRBV7-2 with TRBJ2-3; no firm D call. Trimming removed 0 bases from V and 8 bases from J, with 12 bases in between. Germline V gene data show CDR1 as SGHTA and CDR2 as FQGNSA. This CDR3 region has 14 residues. The CDR3 DNA reads TGTGCCAGCAGCTTAGCATCGGCCTTGGGTACGCAGTATTTT. Its translation: CASSLASALGTQYF. Full variable domain (missing parts from reference TRBV7-2 and TRBJ2-3): GAGVSQSPSNKVTEKGKDVELRCDPISGHTALYWYRQSLGQGLEFLIYFQGNSAPDKSGLPSDRFSAERTGGSVSTLTIQRTQQEDSAVYLCASSLASALGTQYFGPGTRLTVL.

This clonotype was seen a handful of times. The genes are TRBV29-1 and TRBJ1-4; D remains unclear. The CDR3 extends over 12 amino acids. Germline CDR1 reads SQVTM; CDR2 reads ANQGSEA. Trimming took 4 bases from V and 4 from J, leaving 7 bases between them. CDR3 in amino acids: CSVGGRNEKLFF. CDR3 bases: TGCAGCGTTGGCGGACGTAATGAAAAACTGTTTTTT.

This clonotype showed up many times. The chain recombines TRBV4-2 with TRBJ2-3; 11 bases map to TRBD2. The ends lost 4 bases at V and 5 bases at J; junction bases unmatched: 8. The CDR3 is 16 residues long. Germline lookup yields CDR1 LGHNA and CDR2 YNFKEQ. The CDR3 spells CASSRISGGAGDTQYF. The CDR3 DNA reads as TGTGCCAGCAGCCGGATTAGCGGGGGGGCCGGAGATACGCAGTATTTT.

By sample fraction, this clonotype is hyperexpanded. The chain uses TRBV27 and TRBJ1-5, with D tentatively TRBD1 (6 bases). Trimming took 4 bases from V and 2 from J, leaving 12 bases between them. CDR3 length: 15 amino acids. Germline-derived CDR1 and CDR2 are MNHEY and SMNVEV (reference sequence). DNA of the CDR3: TGTGCCAGCAGTTCTGGGGGCGTTGGCAATCAGCCCCAGCATTTT. Its translation: CASSSGGVGNQPQHF.

This clonotype has at least ten counts. This chain links TRBV20-1 with TRBJ1-2; no definite D call. The CDR3 totals 9 residues. The germline V gene has CDR1 DFQATT and CDR2 SNEGSKA (reference sequence). Trimming pared 4 bases from V and 8 bases from J, leaving 5 bases between. CDR3 sequence: CSAKLGYTF. The CDR3 DNA is TGCAGTGCTAAGTTGGGCTACACCTTC.

At least ten counts were recorded for this clonotype. The chain carries TRBV4-3 and TRBJ2-6; D gene uncertain. There are 17 residues in the CDR3. V dropped 1 base and J dropped 0 bases, with 10 bases sitting between them. CDR1 is LGHNA, CDR2 YSLEER, per germline. The DNA of the CDR3 is TGCGCCAGCAGCCAAGTTACCAGCAGCTCTGGGGCCAACGTCCTGACTTTC. This translates into CASSQVTSSSGANVLTF.

This clonotype has more than one count but fewer than ten. The chain is built from TRBV6-6 and TRBJ2-7, with D maybe TRBD2 (5 bases). With 7 bases removed from V and 2 bases from J, the gap between germline ends came to 6 bases. Germline V CDR1 and CDR2: MNHNY, SVGAGI (reference sequence). The CDR3 loop spans 11 amino acids. CDR3 DNA: TGTGCCAGCACCGGGACCTACGAGCAGTACTTC. Translating gives CASTGTYEQYF.

The rearrangement uses TRBV30 and TRBJ1-1; a possible D gene is TRBD1 (6 bases). The CDR3 is made up of 13 amino acids. Trimming shortened V by 3 bases and J by 8 bases, and 16 bases separated the two germline ends. Germline V gives CDR1 GTSNPN, CDR2 SVGIG (reference sequence). CDR3 sequence (DNA): TGTGCCTGGAGGTTACAGGGAATCACGGAAGCTTTCTTT. Encoded protein: CAWRLQGITEAFF.

Regarding this clonotype: This sequence may be a read error, since a much larger clone differs from it by one base. The chain combines TRBV5-8 with TRBJ2-7, with D hard to call. The CDR3 is 11 amino acids. CDR1 and CDR2 from the germline V gene are SGHTS and YDEGEE. CDR3 sequence reads: CVSSLDHEQYF. The DNA for the CDR3 is TGTGTCAGCAGCCTTGACCACGAGCAGTACTTC.

Comments on this clonotype: This clone may be a read error of a much larger clone one base away. Here the CDR3 reads CASSYGLDTGELYF. CDR3 nucleotides: TGTGCCAGCAGTTACGGACTGGATACCGGGGAGCTGTATTTT. The chain carries TRBV6-2 or TRBV6-3 and TRBJ2-2, with D maybe TRBD2 (5 bases). Germline lookup yields CDR1 MNHEY and CDR2 SVGEGT. This CDR3 contains 14 residues.

This clonotype was counted at least ten times. CDR3 DNA sequence: TGCGCCAGCAGCGCCAGGGAAGCCTACCTCTCTGGGGCCAACGTCCTGACTTTC. It specifies CASSAREAYLSGANVLTF. This chain uses TRBV5-1 with TRBJ2-6, with D perhaps matching TRBD1 (5 bases). Germline V gene sequence: CDR1 SGHRS, CDR2 YFSETQ. This CDR3 has 18 amino acids. Trimming stripped 4 bases from V and 0 bases from J, with 17 bases between. The entire variable domain, with the rest obtained from reference TRBV5-1 and TRBJ2-6, is as follows: KAGVTQTPRYLIKTRGQQVTLSCSPISGHRSVSWYQQTPGQGLQFLFEYFSETQRNKGNFPGRFSGRQFSNSRSEMNVSTLELGDSALYLCASSAREAYLSGANVLTFGAGSRLTVL.